This TCR beta chain is drawn from a study of T cell repertoires in cytomegalovirus infection. Study-level information: CMV infection together with matching HLA type was indicated by public TCR beta signatures.

Concerning this clonotype itself: No antigen is known for it.

Regarding the study as a whole: Cumulative frequency of public TCR beta families picked out carriers of CMV plus the relevant HLA.

Trimming left V 6 bases short and J 2 bases short, with 14 bases between. CDR3 length: 14 residues. Germline V lookup: CDR1 MDHEN, CDR2 SYDVKM. TCRdb re-derived calls from the reads in MiXCR, one entry per CDR3 protein. This sample has approximately 70,000 distinct CDR3 sequences, with under 25% found just once. Sequenced sample: PBMCs, sequenced either directly or after in vitro stimulation (not recorded which). The rearrangement uses TRBV28 and TRBJ2-7; D not resolved. The TCR was taken from a human donor in good health (CMV status not recorded). Some clones in this sample may be carry-over from other donors' samples. This chain's CDR3 is CASSLPDFPYEQYF. The DNA of the CDR3 is TGTGCCAGCAGCCTCCCCGACTTCCCCTACGAGCAGTACTTC.